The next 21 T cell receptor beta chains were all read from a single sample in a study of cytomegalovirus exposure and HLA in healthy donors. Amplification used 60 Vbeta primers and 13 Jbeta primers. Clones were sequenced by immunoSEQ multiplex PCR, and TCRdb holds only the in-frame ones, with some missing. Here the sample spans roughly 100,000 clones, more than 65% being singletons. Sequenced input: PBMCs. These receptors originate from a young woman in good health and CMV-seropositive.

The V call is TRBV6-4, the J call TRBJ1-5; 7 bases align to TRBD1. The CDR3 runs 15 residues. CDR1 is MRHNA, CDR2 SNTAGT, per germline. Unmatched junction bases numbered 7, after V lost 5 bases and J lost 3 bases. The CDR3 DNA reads TGTGCCAGCAGTCCAGGGGGGCAGTACAATCAGCCCCAGCATTTT. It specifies CASSPGGQYNQPQHF.

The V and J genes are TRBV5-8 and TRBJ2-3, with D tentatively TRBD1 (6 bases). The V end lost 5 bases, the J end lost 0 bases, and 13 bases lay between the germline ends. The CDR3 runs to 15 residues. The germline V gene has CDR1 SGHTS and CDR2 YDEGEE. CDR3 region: CASRRTDLSTDTQYF. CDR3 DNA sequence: TGTGCCAGCAGAAGGACAGACCTTAGCACAGATACGCAGTATTTT.

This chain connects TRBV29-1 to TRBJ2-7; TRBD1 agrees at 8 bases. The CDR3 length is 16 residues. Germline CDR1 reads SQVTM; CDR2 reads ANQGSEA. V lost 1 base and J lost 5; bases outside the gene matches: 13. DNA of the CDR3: TGCAGCGTTGAAGTCGGGGGTGGGCCAGGGGGCCACGAGCAGTACTTC. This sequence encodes CSVEVGGGPGGHEQYF.

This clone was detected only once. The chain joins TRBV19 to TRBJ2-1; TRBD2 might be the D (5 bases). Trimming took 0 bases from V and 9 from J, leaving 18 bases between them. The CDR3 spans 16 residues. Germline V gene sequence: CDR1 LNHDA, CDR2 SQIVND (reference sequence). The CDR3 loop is CASSIELLSTAGEQFF. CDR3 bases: TGTGCCAGTAGTATAGAACTACTGAGTACGGCGGGTGAGCAGTTCTTC.

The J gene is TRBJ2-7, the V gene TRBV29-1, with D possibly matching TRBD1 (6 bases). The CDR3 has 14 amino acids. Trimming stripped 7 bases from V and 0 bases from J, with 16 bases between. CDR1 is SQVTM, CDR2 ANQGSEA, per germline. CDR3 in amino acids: CSAYKTGFSYEQYF. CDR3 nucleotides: TGCAGCGCCTACAAAACAGGGTTCTCCTACGAGCAGTACTTC.

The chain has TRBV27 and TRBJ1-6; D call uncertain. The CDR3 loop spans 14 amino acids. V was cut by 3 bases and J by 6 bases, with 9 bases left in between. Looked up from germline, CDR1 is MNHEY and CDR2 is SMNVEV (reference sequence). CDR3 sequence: CASSFRHINSPLHF. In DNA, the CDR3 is TGTGCCAGCAGTTTTAGACATATTAATTCACCCCTCCACTTT.

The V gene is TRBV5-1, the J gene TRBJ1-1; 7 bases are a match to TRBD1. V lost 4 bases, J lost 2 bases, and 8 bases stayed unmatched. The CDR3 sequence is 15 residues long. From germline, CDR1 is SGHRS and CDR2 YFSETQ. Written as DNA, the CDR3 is TGCGCCAGCAGCCAACATGGGACAGATAACACTGAAGCTTTCTTT. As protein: CASSQHGTDNTEAFF.

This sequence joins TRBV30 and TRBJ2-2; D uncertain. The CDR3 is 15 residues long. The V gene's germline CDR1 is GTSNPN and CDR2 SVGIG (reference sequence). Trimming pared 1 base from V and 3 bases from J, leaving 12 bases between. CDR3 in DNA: TGTGCCTGGAGTGCTGGAGCTCCTGACACCGGGGAGCTGTTTTTT. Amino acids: CAWSAGAPDTGELFF.

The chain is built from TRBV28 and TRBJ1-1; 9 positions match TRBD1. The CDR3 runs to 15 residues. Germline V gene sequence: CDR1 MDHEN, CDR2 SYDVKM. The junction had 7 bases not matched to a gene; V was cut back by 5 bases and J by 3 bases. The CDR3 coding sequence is TGTGCCAGCAGTCGGGGGACAGGGAGGGACACTGAAGCTTTCTTT. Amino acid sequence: CASSRGTGRDTEAFF.

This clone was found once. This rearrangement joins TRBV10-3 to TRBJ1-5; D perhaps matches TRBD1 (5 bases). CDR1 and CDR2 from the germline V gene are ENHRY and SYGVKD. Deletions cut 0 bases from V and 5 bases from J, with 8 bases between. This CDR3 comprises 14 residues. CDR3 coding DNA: TGTGCCATCAGTGAGTCGGGAGGGGATCAGCCCCAGCATTTT. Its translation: CAISESGGDQPQHF.

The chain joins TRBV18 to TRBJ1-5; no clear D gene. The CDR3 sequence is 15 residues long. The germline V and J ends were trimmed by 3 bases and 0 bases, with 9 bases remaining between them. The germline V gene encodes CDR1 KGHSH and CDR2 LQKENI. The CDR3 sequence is CASSPPGNSNQPQHF. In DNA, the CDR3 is TGTGCCAGCTCACCCCCCGGGAATAGCAATCAGCCCCAGCATTTT.

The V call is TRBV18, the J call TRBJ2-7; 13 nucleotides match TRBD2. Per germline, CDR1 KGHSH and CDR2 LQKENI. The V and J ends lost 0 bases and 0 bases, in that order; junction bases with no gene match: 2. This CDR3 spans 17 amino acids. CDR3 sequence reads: CASSPPGLAGNSYEQYF. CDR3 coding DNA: TGTGCCAGCTCACCACCGGGACTAGCGGGGAACTCCTACGAGCAGTACTTC.

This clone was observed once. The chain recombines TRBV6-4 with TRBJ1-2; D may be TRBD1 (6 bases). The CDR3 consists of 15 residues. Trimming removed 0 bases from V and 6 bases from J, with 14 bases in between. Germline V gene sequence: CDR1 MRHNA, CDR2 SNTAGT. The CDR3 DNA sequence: TGTGCCAGCAGTGACTCGAAGGCAGGGGTCCATGGCTACACCTTC. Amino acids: CASSDSKAGVHGYTF.

For the CDR3, the DNA is TGTGCCAGCAGCCGTCCCGGGACAGGAGGCGGTGAAGCTTTCTTT. This codes for CASSRPGTGGGEAFF. This sequence joins TRBV6-5 and TRBJ1-1, with 8 bases that match TRBD1. V shed 6 bases, J shed 7 bases, and the junction held 13 bases outside the gene matches. The CDR3 runs to 15 residues. Per the germline V gene, CDR1 is MNHEY and CDR2 is SVGAGI.

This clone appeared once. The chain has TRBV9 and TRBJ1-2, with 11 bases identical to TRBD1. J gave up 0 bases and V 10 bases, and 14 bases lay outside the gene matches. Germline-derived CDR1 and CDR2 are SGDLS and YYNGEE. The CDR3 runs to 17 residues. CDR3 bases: TGTGCCTATGAGGTTCGGGACAGGGGGTTCGCTAACTATGGCTACACCTTC. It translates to CAYEVRDRGFANYGYTF.

The CDR3 DNA sequence: TGTGCCAGCAGCTGGGTAGCGGAAGAGACCCAGTACTTC. This codes for CASSWVAEETQYF. The J gene is TRBJ2-5, the V gene TRBV5-4; D perhaps matches TRBD2 (6 bases). CDR1 and CDR2 from the germline V gene are SGHNT and YYREEE (reference sequence). The CDR3 consists of 13 residues. V gave up 3 bases and J gave up 3 bases, with 9 bases separating them. Drawing the rest from reference TRBV5-4 and TRBJ2-5, the complete variable domain is ETGVTQSPTHLIKTRGQQVTLRCSSQSGHNTVSWYQQALGQGPQFIFQYYREEENGRGNFPPRFSGLQFPNYSSELNVNALELDDSALYLCASSWVAEETQYFGPGTRLLVL.

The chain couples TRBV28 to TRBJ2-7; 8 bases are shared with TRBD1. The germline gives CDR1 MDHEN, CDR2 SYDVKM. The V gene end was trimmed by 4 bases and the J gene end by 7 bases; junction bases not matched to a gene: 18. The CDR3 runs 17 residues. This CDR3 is CASSSTQGRQGAREQYF. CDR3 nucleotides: TGTGCCAGCAGTTCAACCCAAGGACGGCAGGGGGCGCGAGAGCAGTACTTC.

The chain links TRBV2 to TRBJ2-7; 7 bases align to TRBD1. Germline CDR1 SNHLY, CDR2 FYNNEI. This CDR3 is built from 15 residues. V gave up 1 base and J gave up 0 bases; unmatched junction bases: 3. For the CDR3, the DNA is TGTGCCAGCAGTGAAGAGGCAGGGGGCTCCTACGAGCAGTACTTC. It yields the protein CASSEEAGGSYEQYF.

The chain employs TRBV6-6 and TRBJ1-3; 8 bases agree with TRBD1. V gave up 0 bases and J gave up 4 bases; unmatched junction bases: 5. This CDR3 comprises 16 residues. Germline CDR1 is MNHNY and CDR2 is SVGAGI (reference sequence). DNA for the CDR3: TGTGCCAGCAGTTACTCGAACAGGGGGGACGGAAACACCATATATTTT. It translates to CASSYSNRGDGNTIYF.

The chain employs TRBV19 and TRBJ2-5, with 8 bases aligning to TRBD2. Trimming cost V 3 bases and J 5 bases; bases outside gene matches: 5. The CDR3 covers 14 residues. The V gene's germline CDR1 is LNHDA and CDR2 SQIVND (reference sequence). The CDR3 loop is CASSIGTSEETQYF. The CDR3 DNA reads TGTGCCAGTAGTATCGGGACTAGTGAGGAGACCCAGTACTTC.

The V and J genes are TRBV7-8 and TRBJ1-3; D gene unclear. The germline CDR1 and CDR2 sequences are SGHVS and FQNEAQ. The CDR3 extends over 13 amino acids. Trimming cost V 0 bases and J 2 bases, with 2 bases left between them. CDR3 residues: CASSLATGNTIYF. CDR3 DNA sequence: TGTGCCAGCAGCTTAGCTACTGGAAACACCATATATTTT.